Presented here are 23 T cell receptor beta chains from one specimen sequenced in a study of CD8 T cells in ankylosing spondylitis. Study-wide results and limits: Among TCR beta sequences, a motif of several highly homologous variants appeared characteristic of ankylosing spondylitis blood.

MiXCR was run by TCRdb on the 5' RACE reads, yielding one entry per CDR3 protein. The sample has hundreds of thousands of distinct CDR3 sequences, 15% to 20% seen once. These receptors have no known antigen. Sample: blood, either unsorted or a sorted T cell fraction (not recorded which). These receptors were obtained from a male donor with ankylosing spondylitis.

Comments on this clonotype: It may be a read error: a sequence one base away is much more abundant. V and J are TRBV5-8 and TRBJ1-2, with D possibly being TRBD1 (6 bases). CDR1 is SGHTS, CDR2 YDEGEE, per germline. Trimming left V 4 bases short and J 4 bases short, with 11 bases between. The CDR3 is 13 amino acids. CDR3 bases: TGTGCCAGCAGCCCAGGGGCCCCCTATGGCTACACCTTC. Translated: CASSPGAPYGYTF.

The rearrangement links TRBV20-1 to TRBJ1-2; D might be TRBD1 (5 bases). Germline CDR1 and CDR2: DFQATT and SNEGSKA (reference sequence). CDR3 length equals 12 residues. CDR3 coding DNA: TGCCTGGGGGGTGGCACGGGGATTGGCTACACCTTC. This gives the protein CLGGGTGIGYTF.

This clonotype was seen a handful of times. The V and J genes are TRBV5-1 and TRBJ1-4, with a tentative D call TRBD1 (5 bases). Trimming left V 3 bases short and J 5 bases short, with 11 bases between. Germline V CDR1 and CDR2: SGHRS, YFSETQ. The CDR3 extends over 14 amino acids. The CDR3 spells CASSSGRDNEKLFF. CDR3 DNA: TGCGCCAGCAGCTCCGGTCGGGACAATGAAAAACTGTTTTTT.

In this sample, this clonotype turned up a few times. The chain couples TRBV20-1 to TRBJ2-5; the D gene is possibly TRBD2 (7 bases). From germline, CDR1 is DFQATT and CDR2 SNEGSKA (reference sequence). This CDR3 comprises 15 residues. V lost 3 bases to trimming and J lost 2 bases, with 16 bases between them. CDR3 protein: CSARFWGGQQETQYF. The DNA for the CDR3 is TGCAGTGCTAGGTTTTGGGGGGGACAACAAGAGACCCAGTACTTC.

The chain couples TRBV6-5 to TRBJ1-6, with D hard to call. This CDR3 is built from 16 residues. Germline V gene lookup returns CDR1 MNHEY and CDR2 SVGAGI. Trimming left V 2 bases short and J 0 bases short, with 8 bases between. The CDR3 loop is CASSYAESSYNSPLHF. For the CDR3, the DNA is TGTGCCAGCAGTTACGCAGAGAGCTCCTATAATTCACCCCTCCACTTT.

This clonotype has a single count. CDR3: CATAGFGMNTEAFF. CDR3 nucleotides: TGTGCCACGGCAGGGTTTGGGATGAACACTGAAGCTTTCTTT. The rearrangement uses TRBV10-3 and TRBJ1-1, with D perhaps TRBD1 (5 bases). V gave up 10 bases and J gave up 0 bases, with 15 bases separating them. The CDR3 is 14 residues long. The germline V gene has CDR1 ENHRY and CDR2 SYGVKD.

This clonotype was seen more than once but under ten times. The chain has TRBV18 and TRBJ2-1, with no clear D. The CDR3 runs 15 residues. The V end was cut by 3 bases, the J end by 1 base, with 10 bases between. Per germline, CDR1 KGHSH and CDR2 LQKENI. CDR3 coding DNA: TGTGCCAGCTCACCCTCCCTGGAATCCTACAATGAGCAGTTCTTC. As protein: CASSPSLESYNEQFF.

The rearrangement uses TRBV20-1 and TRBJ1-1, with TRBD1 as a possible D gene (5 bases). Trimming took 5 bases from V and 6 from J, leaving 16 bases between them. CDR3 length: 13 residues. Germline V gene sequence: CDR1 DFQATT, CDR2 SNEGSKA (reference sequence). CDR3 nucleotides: TGCAGTGCTCGGGGCCGGAGGGACGCTGAAGCTTTCTTT. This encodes CSARGRRDAEAFF.

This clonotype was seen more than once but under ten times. The CDR3 region is CSASTLAGGTYEQYF. The CDR3 coding sequence is TGCAGTGCCTCAACACTAGCGGGGGGGACCTACGAGCAGTACTTC. J is TRBJ2-7 and V is TRBV20-1; 13 bases match TRBD2. CDR3 length: 15 amino acids. From germline, CDR1 is DFQATT and CDR2 SNEGSKA (reference sequence). Unmatched junction bases numbered 7, after V lost 6 bases and J lost 2 bases.

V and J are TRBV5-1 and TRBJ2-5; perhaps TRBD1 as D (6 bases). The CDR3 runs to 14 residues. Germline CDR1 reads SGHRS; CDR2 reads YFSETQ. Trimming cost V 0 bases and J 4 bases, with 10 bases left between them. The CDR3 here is CASSLGQVLETQYF. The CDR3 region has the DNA TGCGCCAGCAGCTTGGGACAGGTGCTAGAGACCCAGTACTTC.

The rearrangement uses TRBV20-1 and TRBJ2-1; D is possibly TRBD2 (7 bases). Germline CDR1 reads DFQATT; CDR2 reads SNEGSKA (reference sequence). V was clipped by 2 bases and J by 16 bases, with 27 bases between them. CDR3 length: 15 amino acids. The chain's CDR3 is CSARPCRVRGAHSFF. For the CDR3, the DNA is TGCAGTGCTAGACCTTGCCGTGTACGGGGGGCCCACTCTTTCTTC.

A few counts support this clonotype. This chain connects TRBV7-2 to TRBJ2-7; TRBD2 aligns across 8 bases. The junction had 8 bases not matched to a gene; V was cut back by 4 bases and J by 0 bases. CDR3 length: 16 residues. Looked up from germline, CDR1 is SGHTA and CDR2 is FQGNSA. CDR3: CASSYQTGTSSYEQYF. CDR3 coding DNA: TGTGCCAGCAGCTACCAAACCGGGACTAGCTCCTACGAGCAGTACTTC.

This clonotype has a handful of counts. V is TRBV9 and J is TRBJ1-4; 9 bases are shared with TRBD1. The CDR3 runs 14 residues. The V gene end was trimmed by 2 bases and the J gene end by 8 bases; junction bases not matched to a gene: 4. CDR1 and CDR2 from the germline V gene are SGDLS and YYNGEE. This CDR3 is CASSVTGTGEKLFF. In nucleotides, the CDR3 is TGTGCCAGCAGCGTCACCGGGACAGGGGAAAAACTGTTTTTT.

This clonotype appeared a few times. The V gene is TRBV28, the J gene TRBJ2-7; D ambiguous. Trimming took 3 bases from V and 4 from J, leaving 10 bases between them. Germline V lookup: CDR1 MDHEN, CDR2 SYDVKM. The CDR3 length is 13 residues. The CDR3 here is CASSFRNGYEQYF. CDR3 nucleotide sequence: TGTGCCAGCAGTTTTCGAAACGGTTACGAGCAGTACTTC.

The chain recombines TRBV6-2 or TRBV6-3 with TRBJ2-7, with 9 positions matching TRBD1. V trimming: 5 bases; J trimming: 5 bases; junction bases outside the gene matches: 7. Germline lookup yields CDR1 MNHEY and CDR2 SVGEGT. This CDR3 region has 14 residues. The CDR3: CASSRGTGLHEQYF. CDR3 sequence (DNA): TGTGCCAGCAGTAGGGGGACAGGGCTCCACGAGCAGTACTTC.

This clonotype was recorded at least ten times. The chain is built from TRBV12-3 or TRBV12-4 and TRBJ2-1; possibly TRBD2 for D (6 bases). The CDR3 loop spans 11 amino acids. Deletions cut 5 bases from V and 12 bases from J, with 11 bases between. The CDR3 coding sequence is TGTGCCAGCAGTCGGGACTTCCGGCAGTTCTTC. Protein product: CASSRDFRQFF.

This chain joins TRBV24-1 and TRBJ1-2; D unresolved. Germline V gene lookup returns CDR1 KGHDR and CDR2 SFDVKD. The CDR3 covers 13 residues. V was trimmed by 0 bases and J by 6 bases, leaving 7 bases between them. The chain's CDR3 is CATSDLGLDGYTF. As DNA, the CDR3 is TGTGCCACCAGTGATTTGGGGTTGGATGGCTACACCTTC.

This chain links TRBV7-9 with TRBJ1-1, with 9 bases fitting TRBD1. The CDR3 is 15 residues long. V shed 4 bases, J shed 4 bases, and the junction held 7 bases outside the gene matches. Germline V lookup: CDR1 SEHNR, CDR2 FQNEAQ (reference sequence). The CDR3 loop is CASSYGDREGTEAFF. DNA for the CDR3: TGTGCCAGCAGCTATGGGGACAGGGAAGGCACTGAAGCTTTCTTT.

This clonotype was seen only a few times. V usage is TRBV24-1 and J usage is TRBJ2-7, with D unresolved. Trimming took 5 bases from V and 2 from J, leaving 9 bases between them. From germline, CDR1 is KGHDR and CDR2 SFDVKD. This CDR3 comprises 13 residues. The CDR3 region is CATSGVDTYEQYF. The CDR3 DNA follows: TGTGCCACCAGTGGAGTAGATACCTACGAGCAGTACTTC.

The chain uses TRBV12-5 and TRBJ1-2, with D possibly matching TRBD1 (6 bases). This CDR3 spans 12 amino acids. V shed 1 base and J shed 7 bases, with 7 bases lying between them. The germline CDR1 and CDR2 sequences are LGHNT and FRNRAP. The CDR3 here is CASGLDRVGYTF. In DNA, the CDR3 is TGTGCTAGTGGTTTGGACAGGGTTGGCTACACCTTC.

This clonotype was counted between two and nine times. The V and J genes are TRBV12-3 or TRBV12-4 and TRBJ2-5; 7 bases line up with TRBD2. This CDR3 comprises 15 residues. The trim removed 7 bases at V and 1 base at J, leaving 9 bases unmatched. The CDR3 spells CASTASGGSQETQYF. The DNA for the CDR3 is TGTGCCAGCACCGCTAGCGGTGGTAGCCAAGAGACCCAGTACTTC.

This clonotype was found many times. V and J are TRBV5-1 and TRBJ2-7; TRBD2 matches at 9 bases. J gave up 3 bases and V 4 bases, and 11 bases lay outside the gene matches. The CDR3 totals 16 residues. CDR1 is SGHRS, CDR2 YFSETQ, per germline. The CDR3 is CASSLTLAGWSYEQYF. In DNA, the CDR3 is TGCGCCAGCAGCCTTACTCTAGCGGGGTGGAGCTACGAGCAGTACTTC. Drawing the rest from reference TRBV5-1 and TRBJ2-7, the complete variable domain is KAGVTQTPRYLIKTRGQQVTLSCSPISGHRSVSWYQQTPGQGLQFLFEYFSETQRNKGNFPGRFSGRQFSNSRSEMNVSTLELGDSALYLCASSLTLAGWSYEQYFGPGTRLTVT.

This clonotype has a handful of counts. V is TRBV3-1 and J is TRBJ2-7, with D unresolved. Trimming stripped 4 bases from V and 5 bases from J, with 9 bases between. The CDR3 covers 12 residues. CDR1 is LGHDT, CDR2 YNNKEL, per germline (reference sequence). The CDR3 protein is CASSLQRNEQYF. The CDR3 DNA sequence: TGTGCCAGCAGCCTACAGAGGAACGAGCAGTACTTC.